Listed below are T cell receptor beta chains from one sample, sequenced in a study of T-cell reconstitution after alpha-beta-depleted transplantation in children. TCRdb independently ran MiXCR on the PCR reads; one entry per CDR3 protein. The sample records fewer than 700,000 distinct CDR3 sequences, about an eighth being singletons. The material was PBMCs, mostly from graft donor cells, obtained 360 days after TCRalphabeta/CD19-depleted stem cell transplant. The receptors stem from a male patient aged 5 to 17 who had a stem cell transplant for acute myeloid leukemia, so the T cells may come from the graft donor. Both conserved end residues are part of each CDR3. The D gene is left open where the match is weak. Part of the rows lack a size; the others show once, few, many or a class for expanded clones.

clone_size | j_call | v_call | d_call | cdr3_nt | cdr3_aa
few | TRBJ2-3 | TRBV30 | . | TGTGCCTGGAGTCGGGGCCGATGGGATACGCAGTATTTT | CAWSRGRWDTQYF
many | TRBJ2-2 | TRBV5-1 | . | TGCGCCAGCAGCTTGACCAGCCCGTTTGGGGAGCTGTTTTTT | CASSLTSPFGELFF
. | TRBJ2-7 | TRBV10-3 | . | TGTGCCATCAGTGAAATCTCCTTGGGCGAGCAGTACTTC | CAISEISLGEQYF
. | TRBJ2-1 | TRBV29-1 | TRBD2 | TGCAGCGTTGAATCGGGGGGGGCTCCTAGCGGGGGTCTTTATCTGTTCTTC | CSVESGGAPSGGLYLFF
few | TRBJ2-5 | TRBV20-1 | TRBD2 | TGCAGTGCTCTAATAGCGGGAGATGGGTACGAGACCCAGTACTTC | CSALIAGDGYETQYF
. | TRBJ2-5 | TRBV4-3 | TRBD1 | TGCGCCAGCAGCCAAGATCACAGGGGCCAAGAGACCCAGTACTTC | CASSQDHRGQETQYF
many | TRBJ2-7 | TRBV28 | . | TGTGCCAGCAGTTTCGGGCCGTTCTACGAGCAGTACTTC | CASSFGPFYEQYF
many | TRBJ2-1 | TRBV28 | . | TGTGCCAGCAGTTTCTTGGCTAGTCCCCTCGGTGGATCCTACAATGAGCAGTTCTTC | CASSFLASPLGGSYNEQFF
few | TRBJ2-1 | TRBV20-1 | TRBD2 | TGCAGTGCCGCCACTAGCGGGCCTTCCTACAATGAGCAGTTCTTC | CSAATSGPSYNEQFF
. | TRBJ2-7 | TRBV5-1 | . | TGCGCCAGCAGCTTACCGGCTCTGAAGGACGAGCAGTACTTC | CASSLPALKDEQYF
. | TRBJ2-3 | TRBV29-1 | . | TGCAGCGGGCTCCAAGGCACAGATACGCAGTATTTT | CSGLQGTDTQYF
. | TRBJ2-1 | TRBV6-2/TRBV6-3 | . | TGTGCCAGCAGTTGGGGGACCCGTTACAATGAGCAGTTCTTC | CASSWGTRYNEQFF
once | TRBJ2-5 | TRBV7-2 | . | TGTGCCAGCAGCTTAGTGCATCCAAACACTCAAGAGACCGAGTACTTC | CASSLVHPNTQETEYF
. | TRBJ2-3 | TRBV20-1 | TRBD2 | TGCAGTGCTAGCCTCCCCGGGACTAGGGTCACAGATACGCAGTATTTT | CSASLPGTRVTDTQYF
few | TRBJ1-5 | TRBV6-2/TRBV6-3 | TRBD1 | TGTGCCAGCAGCACCGGACAGGGCGGTCAGCCCCAGCATTTT | CASSTGQGGQPQHF
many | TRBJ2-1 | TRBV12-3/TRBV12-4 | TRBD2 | TGTGCCAGCAGTTTGGGTAGAACTAGCGGATCCAATGAGCAGTTCTTC | CASSLGRTSGSNEQFF
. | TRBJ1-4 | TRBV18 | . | TGTGCCAGCTCACCAAGATCGCAGGGACCGGTAAATGAAAAACTGTTTTTT | CASSPRSQGPVNEKLFF
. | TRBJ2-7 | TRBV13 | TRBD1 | TGTGCCAGCAGCCACCTTCCGGGACAGCTCTACGAGCAGTACTTC | CASSHLPGQLYEQYF
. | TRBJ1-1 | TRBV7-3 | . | TGTGCCAGCAGCTTAAAAGCAGGGCGTAACACTGAAGCTTTCTTT | CASSLKAGRNTEAFF
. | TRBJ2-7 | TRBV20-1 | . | TGCAGTGCTAGAGACGGACAGCTCTCCTACGAGCAGTACTTC | CSARDGQLSYEQYF
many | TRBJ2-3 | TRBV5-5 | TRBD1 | TGTGCCAGCAGCTGGGACAGGGGGAGCACAGATACGCAGTATTTT | CASSWDRGSTDTQYF
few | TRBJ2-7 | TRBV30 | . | TGTGCCTGGAACCCTAGTTATTCGATATACGAGCAGTACTTC | CAWNPSYSIYEQYF
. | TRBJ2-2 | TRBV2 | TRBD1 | TGTGCCAGCAGCGCCACAGGGGGTGGTACCGGGGAGCTGTTTTTT | CASSATGGGTGELFF
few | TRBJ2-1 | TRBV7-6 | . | TGTGCCAGCAGCTTACTTTTTCTTGGCCTTAGCTCCTACAATGAGCAGTTCTTC | CASSLLFLGLSSYNEQFF
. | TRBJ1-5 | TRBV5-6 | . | TGTGCCAGCTGTCAAGGGAATCAGCCCCAGCATTTT | CASCQGNQPQHF
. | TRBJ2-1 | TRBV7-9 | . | TGTGCCAGCAGCTTAATCTTTAGCTCCTACAATGAGCAGTTCTTC | CASSLIFSSYNEQFF
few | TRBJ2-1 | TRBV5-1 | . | TGCGCCAGCAGCTTGGTTGTGGCGGCCCTATACAATGAGCAGTTCTTC | CASSLVVAALYNEQFF
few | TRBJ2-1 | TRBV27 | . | TGTGCCAGCAGTTTCCGTGGGACTCTCCACAATGAGCAGTTCTTC | CASSFRGTLHNEQFF
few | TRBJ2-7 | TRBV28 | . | TGTGCCAGCAGTACCTCAGGGTTCAACGAGCAGTACTTC | CASSTSGFNEQYF
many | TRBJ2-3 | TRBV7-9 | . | TGTGCCAGCAGCTCCCAGGGCACAGATACGCAGTATTTT | CASSSQGTDTQYF
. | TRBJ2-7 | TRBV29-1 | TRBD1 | TGCAGCGTTGAAGAGAAAGGGACAGGGGGCGAGCAGTACTTC | CSVEEKGTGGEQYF
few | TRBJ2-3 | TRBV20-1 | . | TGCAGTGCTGGGGACCTCGCCCAAGATACGCAGTATTTT | CSAGDLAQDTQYF
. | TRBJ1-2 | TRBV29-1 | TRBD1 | TGCAGCTTCACCCGACAGGGTGGCTACACCTTC | CSFTRQGGYTF
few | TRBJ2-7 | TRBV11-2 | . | TGTGCCAGCAGCTCGATAACAGGTTTACTATTCTACGAGCAGTACTTC | CASSSITGLLFYEQYF
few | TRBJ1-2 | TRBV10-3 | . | TGTGCCATCAGCCGCGATGGCCAAGACTATGGCTACACCTTC | CAISRDGQDYGYTF
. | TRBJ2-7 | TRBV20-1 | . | TGCAGTGCTAGAGACCATCTAGCAATGGGCCTCTACGAGCAGTACTTC | CSARDHLAMGLYEQYF
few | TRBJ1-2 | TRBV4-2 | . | TGTGCCAGCAGCCAAGAGACGTCCTTGTGGGGCTACACCTTC | CASSQETSLWGYTF
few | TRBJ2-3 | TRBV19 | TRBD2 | TGTGCCAGTAGTAGACAGACGGGAGGGGGGCCAGATACGCAGTATTTT | CASSRQTGGGPDTQYF
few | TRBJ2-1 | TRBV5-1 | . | TGCGCCAGCAGCATTCACTTACGCCTCTACAATGAGCAGTTCTTC | CASSIHLRLYNEQFF